The 8 T cell receptor beta chains listed next were all sequenced from one sample in a study of T cell responses to AZD1222 COVID-19 vaccine. Method: immunoSEQ multiplex PCR; TCRdb's copy keeps in-frame clones and lacks some. Of about 170,000 clones in the sample, about nine tenths were seen once. The sample was peripheral blood, taken on day 0 of AZD1222 vaccination. Receptors originate from an adult in good health.

V is TRBV19 and J is TRBJ2-1, with TRBD2 identical over 9 bases. The V segment lost 6 bases and the J segment 4 bases; nucleotides outside the gene matches: 25. CDR3 length: 21 amino acids. CDR1 and CDR2 (germline): LNHDA, SQIVND (reference sequence). CDR3 DNA: TGTGCCAGTAGAGGTTCCGGGGGCCTAGCGGGGAGCAGCTCGATATACAATGAGCAGTTCTTC. This sequence encodes CASRGSGGLAGSSSIYNEQFF.

CDR3 bases: TGCGCCAGCAGCCTGCCCGCAGATACGCAGTATTTT. Protein sequence: CASSLPADTQYF. The J gene is TRBJ2-3, the V gene TRBV4-1; D is undetermined. V dropped 4 bases and J dropped 4 bases, with 6 bases sitting between them. CDR3 length equals 12 residues. CDR1 MGHRA and CDR2 YSYEKL come from the germline V gene.

The rearrangement joins TRBV14 to TRBJ1-1; tentatively, D is TRBD1 (6 bases). Trimming left V 0 bases short and J 10 bases short, with 15 bases between. Germline values: CDR1 SGHDN, CDR2 FVKESK. This CDR3 contains 14 residues. For the CDR3, the DNA is TGTGCCAGCAGCCAAGATCGGCAGGGGAGGGGAGCTTTCTTT. It encodes CASSQDRQGRGAFF.

This chain joins TRBV14 and TRBJ2-7; the match to TRBD1 covers 11 bases. The V gene's germline CDR1 is SGHDN and CDR2 FVKESK. The CDR3 runs 16 residues. V was pared by 4 bases and J by 0 bases, with 5 bases of the junction left unmatched. The CDR3, as DNA: TGTGCCAGCAGCCGAGGAGGGACAGGGGGCTCCTACGAGCAGTACTTC. This translates into CASSRGGTGGSYEQYF.

The chain couples TRBV3-1 (or the pseudogene TRBV3-2) to TRBJ1-2; 7 bases align to TRBD1. The CDR3 has 15 amino acids. With V trimmed by 4 bases and J by 3 bases, 8 bases remained unmatched. Germline V gene sequence: CDR1 LGHDT, CDR2 YNNKEL (reference sequence). CDR3 sequence: CASSPYRGSYYGYTF. The DNA for the CDR3 is TGTGCCAGCAGCCCCTACAGGGGTTCCTACTATGGCTACACCTTC.

This chain connects TRBV6-5 to TRBJ1-1, with no clear D. Germline CDR1 and CDR2: MNHEY and SVGAGI. The CDR3 totals 14 residues. Trimming stripped 0 bases from V and 2 bases from J, with 7 bases between. Here the CDR3 reads CASSYSGENTEAFF. The CDR3 nucleotides are TGTGCCAGCAGTTACTCCGGGGAAAACACTGAAGCTTTCTTT.

J is TRBJ1-5 and V is TRBV19; 7 bases are a match to TRBD1. Germline CDR1 and CDR2: LNHDA and SQIVND (reference sequence). V shed 2 bases and J 5 bases; nucleotides not matched to a gene: 3. This CDR3 has 14 amino acids. Here the CDR3 DNA reads TGTGCCAGTAGTATATGGACAGGAGATCAGCCCCAGCATTTT. This translates into CASSIWTGDQPQHF.

DNA of the CDR3: TGTGCCAGCAGCTTCTACAATGAGCAGTTCTTC. Its translation is CASSFYNEQFF. The chain employs TRBV7-8 and TRBJ2-1; D is unclear. Germline CDR1 reads SGHVS; CDR2 reads FQNEAQ. CDR3 length: 11 amino acids. Trimming cost V 3 bases and J 3 bases, with 0 bases left between them.